This TCR beta chain was observed in a study of shared clonotypes between healthy human individuals. The genomic DNA of each subset was split evenly across several immunoSEQ plates. Sequenced by immunoSEQ multiplex PCR; TCRdb stores in-frame clones only, minus some. Among around 1.1 million clones, approximately 80% were seen once, and the ten largest hold roughly 0.82%. Of note for this clone: Its specificity is unknown.

Splitting the CD4+ cells yielded a CD45RA+ naive subset and a CD45RA-negative memory subset. The germline V gene has CDR1 WSHSY and CDR2 SAAADI. The CDR3 contains 14 residues. Deletions cut 6 bases from V and 3 bases from J, with 14 bases between. Study-wide points: Rarefaction demonstrated incomplete sorted-subset sequencing despite large depth.

This TCR was recovered from a man aged 18 to 29 in good health. Some clones in this sample may be carry-over from other donors' samples. This chain links TRBV10-2 with TRBJ1-1; D gene ambiguous. Sequencing was carried out using memory CD4+ T cells from PBMCs. The subset was: CD45RA-negative fraction. The CDR3 reads CASSIELGDTEAFF. Here the CDR3 DNA reads TGCGCCAGCAGCATTGAGCTGGGAGACACTGAAGCTTTCTTT.